The 15 T cell receptor beta chains in this list originate from one sample, sequenced in a study of cytomegalovirus exposure and HLA in healthy donors. Primers for the PCR totalled 60 Vbeta and 13 Jbeta. This table comes from immunoSEQ multiplex PCR, and its TCRdb copy is limited to in-frame clones, with some not included. Here the sample spans about 40,000 clones, 68% being singletons. The sample was PBMCs. These receptors originate from a man aged 35-49 years in good health and CMV-seronegative.

This clone was picked up one time. The chain couples TRBV7-4 to TRBJ2-7, with a possible D match to TRBD2 (6 bases). The V and J ends lost 4 bases and 6 bases respectively, with 10 bases between them. The CDR3 runs 12 residues. The V gene's germline CDR1 is SGHVT and CDR2 SQSDAQ. The CDR3 DNA is TGTGCCAGCAGCTCCGGGGGTCGCGAGCAGTACTTC. Its protein is CASSSGGREQYF.

This clone was seen a few times. At one end the junction does not follow the germline gene, possibly because of a read error. At the DNA level, this CDR3 is encoded by other sequences in the same sample as well. The rearrangement joins TRBV30 to TRBJ2-2; 7 positions agree with TRBD1. This CDR3 has 14 amino acids. Germline V CDR1 and CDR2: GTSNPN, SVGIG (reference sequence). DNA for the CDR3: TGTGCCTGGAGCCCGACAGGGAACACCGGGGAGCTGTTCTTT. This gives the protein CAWSPTGNTGELFF.

This clone was recorded a few times. V is TRBV19 and J is TRBJ1-2; D not certain. There are 13 residues in the CDR3. Trimming shortened V by 11 bases and J by 6 bases, and 19 bases separated the two germline ends. In germline, CDR1 is LNHDA, CDR2 SQIVND (reference sequence). The DNA for the CDR3 is TGTGCCGTGAGACACCCGATGCGAGATGGCTACACCTTC. It codes for CAVRHPMRDGYTF.

Many counts were recorded for this clone. The CDR3 protein is CASSLEPQGTYGYTF. The CDR3 coding sequence is TGCGCCAGCAGCTTGGAACCACAGGGAACCTATGGCTACACCTTC. V and J are TRBV5-1 and TRBJ1-2, with D maybe TRBD1 (6 bases). Trimming took 0 bases from V and 4 from J, leaving 13 bases between them. This CDR3 has 15 residues. Germline V gives CDR1 SGHRS, CDR2 YFSETQ.

This chain links TRBV5-6 with TRBJ1-2, with TRBD1 identical over 7 bases. The germline V gene encodes CDR1 SGHDT and CDR2 YYEEEE. This CDR3 comprises 15 residues. V lost 5 bases, J lost 7 bases, and 14 bases stayed unmatched. Written as DNA, the CDR3 is TGTGCCAGCAGGCACGGGACAGACAAACTCGCTGGCTACACCTTC. This gives the protein CASRHGTDKLAGYTF.

This rearrangement joins TRBV6-5 to TRBJ2-1; no clear D. The V gene's germline CDR1 is MNHEY and CDR2 SVGAGI. This CDR3 has 13 residues. The V end lost 0 bases, the J end lost 9 bases, and 9 bases lay between the germline ends. CDR3 amino acids: CASSYSPGGEQFF. The CDR3 bases are TGTGCCAGCAGTTACTCGCCAGGTGGTGAGCAGTTCTTC.

This clone is a singleton in its sample. The rearrangement joins TRBV29-1 to TRBJ2-1; 7 bases agree with TRBD1. The CDR3 is 16 residues long. Looked up from germline, CDR1 is SQVTM and CDR2 is ANQGSEA. The trim removed 1 base at V and 2 bases at J, leaving 8 bases unmatched. The CDR3 sequence: CSVEAGTGVAYNEQFF. The CDR3 DNA follows: TGCAGCGTTGAAGCGGGCACAGGGGTAGCCTACAATGAGCAGTTCTTC.

This chain connects TRBV11-2 to TRBJ1-1; no reliable D call. Germline V gives CDR1 SGHAT, CDR2 FQNNGV. The CDR3 is 14 residues long. Trimming shortened V by 5 bases and J by 3 bases, and 13 bases separated the two germline ends. In DNA, the CDR3 is TGTGCCAGCAGCGGAGTAAGGCAATACACTGAAGCTTTCTTT. It encodes CASSGVRQYTEAFF.

The rearrangement links TRBV10-3 to TRBJ2-5, with D possibly being TRBD1 (5 bases). The CDR3 sequence is 12 residues long. In germline, CDR1 is ENHRY, CDR2 SYGVKD. V dropped 8 bases and J dropped 3 bases, with 10 bases sitting between them. CDR3 amino acids: CAIGRAEETQYF. The CDR3 DNA is TGTGCCATCGGCAGGGCGGAAGAGACCCAGTACTTC.

V usage is TRBV2 and J usage is TRBJ2-1; weak D call: TRBD1 (5 bases). The CDR3 length is 11 residues. Germline V gene sequence: CDR1 SNHLY, CDR2 FYNNEI. V was pared by 5 bases and J by 16 bases, with 15 bases between. CDR3 sequence (DNA): TGTGCCAGCAGTTCCTTAGGGGCGGTCTTCTTC. Its translation: CASSSLGAVFF.

The chain recombines TRBV7-9 with TRBJ1-5; D not resolved. V lost 5 bases to trimming and J lost 9 bases, with 14 bases between them. The V gene's germline CDR1 is SEHNR and CDR2 FQNEAQ (reference sequence). The CDR3 totals 13 residues. The CDR3, as DNA: TGTGCCAGCAGCCCAAGGACGGGGTTGCCCCAGCATTTT. Protein product: CASSPRTGLPQHF.

The rearrangement links TRBV6-5 to TRBJ2-7, with TRBD1 identical over 9 bases. J was trimmed by 3 bases and V by 5 bases; bases with no gene match: 2. Germline V gene data show CDR1 as MNHEY and CDR2 as SVGAGI. CDR3 length: 13 residues. CDR3 DNA sequence: TGTGCCAGCAGTAAGGGACAGGGCTACGAGCAGTACTTC. Translation gives CASSKGQGYEQYF.

There are a few counts of this clone. The V gene is TRBV5-8, the J gene TRBJ1-1; D might be TRBD1 (5 bases). Trimming left V 1 base short and J 6 bases short, with 7 bases between. The CDR3 covers 12 residues. Per germline, CDR1 SGHTS and CDR2 YDEGEE. DNA of the CDR3: TGTGCCAGCAGCTTGACGGGGGCTGAAGCTTTCTTT. Protein sequence: CASSLTGAEAFF.

V and J are TRBV27 and TRBJ1-2; D remains ambiguous. The CDR3 extends over 14 amino acids. Germline V gene data show CDR1 as MNHEY and CDR2 as SMNVEV (reference sequence). Trimming left V 2 bases short and J 8 bases short, with 15 bases between. CDR3 DNA: TGTGCCAGCAGTTTAACCCATTCAAGCTACGGCTACACCTTC. Protein product: CASSLTHSSYGYTF.

The V call is TRBV10-2, the J call TRBJ2-7; a weak D match, TRBD1 (6 bases). This CDR3 contains 13 residues. Trimming removed 7 bases from V and 1 base from J, with 11 bases in between. Germline V gene data show CDR1 as WSHSY and CDR2 as SAAADI. The CDR3: CASIGGPSYEQYF. CDR3 nucleotides: TGCGCCAGCATAGGGGGACCTTCCTACGAGCAGTACTTC.